The 22 T cell receptor beta chains listed next were all sequenced from one sample in a study of regulatory T cells in long-lasting Graves disease. Through Arm-PCR of CDR3 regions and iRepertoire HTBI primers, TCR beta libraries were built. TCRdb passed the multiplex PCR reads through MiXCR, listing each CDR3 protein once. The sample has more than 400,000 distinct CDR3 sequences, 16% seen once. Time point indicated: newly diagnosed GD, antithyroid drugs for less than 3 months. RNA from PBMCs was the source of the TCR library. These data were likewise used in another study, on T cells in Graves' hyperthyroidism and ophthalmopathy.

The specimen comprised peripheral blood mononuclear cells (PBMCs), sampled at new diagnosis, from a patient treated with antithyroid drugs. Source of these receptors: a man aged 35-49 years with Graves disease.

The chain links TRBV24-1 to TRBJ2-3, with a tentative D call TRBD2 (5 bases). The V end lost 1 base, the J end lost 1 base, and 8 bases lay between the germline ends. This CDR3 is 15 amino acids long. Germline V CDR1 and CDR2: KGHDR, SFDVKD. The CDR3 region is CATSDFGVGTDTQYF. The CDR3 coding sequence is TGTGCCACCAGTGATTTCGGGGTAGGCACAGATACGCAGTATTTT.

This clonotype was observed many times. The rearrangement joins TRBV7-2 to TRBJ2-1; D remains unclear. This CDR3 has 11 residues. The V and J ends lost 5 bases and 10 bases respectively, with 9 bases between them. CDR1 SGHTA and CDR2 FQGNSA come from the germline V gene. This CDR3 reads CASSPAAEQFF. CDR3 coding DNA: TGTGCCAGCAGCCCTGCGGCAGAGCAGTTCTTC.

The CDR3 region is CASSLPAGVGYNEQFF. DNA for the CDR3: TGTGCCAGTTCCCTTCCAGCGGGAGTTGGCTACAATGAGCAGTTCTTC. J is TRBJ2-1 and V is TRBV19; 8 bases map to TRBD2. Germline CDR1 is LNHDA and CDR2 is SQIVND (reference sequence). Unmatched junction bases numbered 12, after V lost 8 bases and J lost 3 bases. The CDR3 is 16 residues long.

This clonotype was recorded at least ten times. This chain's CDR3 is CASSLAEGRSAYEQYF. CDR3 DNA: TGTGCCAGCAGCTTAGCGGAGGGGCGGAGCGCCTACGAGCAGTACTTC. The V and J genes are TRBV7-9 and TRBJ2-7; D perhaps matches TRBD2 (6 bases). Germline V gene lookup returns CDR1 SEHNR and CDR2 FQNEAQ (reference sequence). V was trimmed by 0 bases and J by 2 bases, leaving 14 bases between them. The CDR3 spans 16 residues.

The table lists this clonotype with many counts. This chain joins TRBV15 and TRBJ2-1; D is perhaps TRBD2 (5 bases). This CDR3 is built from 17 residues. Germline V gene sequence: CDR1 LNHNV, CDR2 YYDKDF (reference sequence). V was pared by 2 bases and J by 2 bases, with 16 bases between. CDR3 in amino acids: CATSRPRGALTYNEQFF. As DNA, the CDR3 is TGTGCCACCAGCAGACCCCGGGGAGCCCTCACCTACAATGAGCAGTTCTTC.

The genes are TRBV6-1 and TRBJ1-4, with 8 bases that match TRBD1. Germline V gene data show CDR1 as MNHNS and CDR2 as SASEGT. The CDR3 length is 16 residues. The V gene end was trimmed by 4 bases and the J gene end by 3 bases; junction bases not matched to a gene: 7. In nucleotides, the CDR3 is TGTGCCAGCAGTGCCGGACAGGGAAGGCCTAATGAAAAACTGTTTTTT. It is translated as CASSAGQGRPNEKLFF.

The chain combines TRBV29-1 with TRBJ2-7; D uncertain. CDR1 is SQVTM, CDR2 ANQGSEA, per germline. The V end was cut by 1 base, the J end by 1 base, with 8 bases between. The CDR3 loop spans 13 amino acids. The CDR3: CSVEGDGSYEQYF. The CDR3 DNA follows: TGCAGCGTTGAAGGAGACGGATCCTACGAGCAGTACTTC.

This clonotype was observed at least ten times. The chain uses TRBV20-1 and TRBJ2-2, with D unresolved. Germline V lookup: CDR1 DFQATT, CDR2 SNEGSKA (reference sequence). Trimming pared 3 bases from V and 5 bases from J, leaving 10 bases between. CDR3 length equals 13 residues. The CDR3 sequence is CSASRARTGELFF. The CDR3, as DNA: TGCAGTGCTAGCCGGGCCCGTACCGGGGAGCTGTTTTTT.

This clonotype was counted between two and nine times. The chain uses TRBV27 and TRBJ2-5; possibly TRBD1 or TRBD2 for D (6 bases each). Germline V CDR1 and CDR2: MNHEY, SMNVEV (reference sequence). V was shortened by 8 bases and J by 2 bases, with 18 bases between the two germline ends. The CDR3 contains 15 residues. The CDR3 nucleotides read TGTGCCAGCGCACGCGAGGGGGGACCTCAAGAGACCCAGTACTTC. Its translation: CASAREGGPQETQYF.

The chain employs TRBV10-3 and TRBJ2-7, with D possibly TRBD1 on 5 matching bases. The ends were cut back, 6 bases at V and 3 bases at J, with 9 bases in the middle. Germline CDR1 and CDR2: ENHRY and SYGVKD. The CDR3 extends over 12 amino acids. The CDR3 DNA reads TGTGCCATCAGCGGACAAGGCTACGAGCAGTACTTC. This sequence encodes CAISGQGYEQYF.

This clonotype was counted only a few times. This sequence joins TRBV4-1 and TRBJ2-2; 7 bases are a match to TRBD2. Germline V gene sequence: CDR1 MGHRA, CDR2 YSYEKL. The CDR3 extends over 16 amino acids. The V segment lost 1 base and the J segment 4 bases; nucleotides outside the gene matches: 6. The CDR3 DNA follows: TGCGCCAGCAGCCAAGTTGTCGGGAGGCGCACCGGGGAGCTGTTTTTT. Translating gives CASSQVVGRRTGELFF.

This clonotype was observed many times. The V and J genes are TRBV12-3 or TRBV12-4 and TRBJ2-7; TRBD1 matches at 7 bases. This CDR3 comprises 15 residues. The junction had 11 bases not matched to a gene; V was cut back by 6 bases and J by 3 bases. The CDR3: CASSSDRVGYYEQYF. The CDR3 nucleotides read TGTGCCAGCAGCTCCGACAGGGTCGGGTACTACGAGCAGTACTTC.

The table lists this clonotype with many counts. The chain links TRBV12-3 or TRBV12-4 to TRBJ2-1, with D unclear. This CDR3 comprises 14 residues. The germline V and J ends were trimmed by 0 bases and 7 bases, with 10 bases remaining between them. This CDR3 is CASSLAGLTNEQFF. CDR3 bases: TGTGCCAGCAGTTTAGCCGGTCTGACGAATGAGCAGTTCTTC.

At least ten counts were recorded for this clonotype. The junction does not match germline at one end; this may be a read error. This chain links TRBV12-3 or TRBV12-4 with TRBJ2-1; 8 bases line up with TRBD2. The CDR3 contains 14 residues. The CDR3 protein is CASRLAGSSNEQFF. The DNA for the CDR3 is TGTGCCAGCAGATTAGCGGGATCGAGCAATGAGCAGTTCTTC.

A word on this clonotype: One end of the junction is discordant with germline, which a read error may explain. V usage is TRBV20-1 and J usage is TRBJ1-1; D ambiguous. The CDR3 contains 14 residues. CDR1 and CDR2 from the germline V gene are DFQATT and SNEGSKA (reference sequence). CDR3 amino acids: CSARDYSMNTEALF. The CDR3 nucleotides read TGCAGTGCTAGAGATTACTCTATGAACACTGAAGCTTTATTT.

At least ten counts were recorded for this clonotype. J is TRBJ2-7 and V is TRBV5-1; weak D call: TRBD1 (6 bases). The CDR3 totals 16 residues. Germline CDR1 is SGHRS and CDR2 is YFSETQ. V was cut by 0 bases and J by 3 bases, with 16 bases left in between. Here the CDR3 reads CASSLAPGQTSYEQYF. CDR3 coding DNA: TGCGCCAGCAGCTTGGCGCCTGGACAGACAAGCTACGAGCAGTACTTC.

The chain recombines TRBV27 with TRBJ2-2; D is unresolved. The CDR3 runs 14 residues. Germline loops: CDR1 MNHEY, CDR2 SMNVEV (reference sequence). The V end lost 7 bases, the J end lost 4 bases, and 13 bases lay between the germline ends. CDR3 amino acids: CASTPLGFTGELFF. The CDR3 DNA reads as TGTGCCAGCACCCCTCTGGGGTTCACCGGGGAGCTGTTTTTT.

There are a few counts of this clonotype. The V gene is TRBV19, the J gene TRBJ1-5, with unresolved D. This CDR3 comprises 16 residues. Deletions cut 3 bases from V and 4 bases from J, with 16 bases between. The V gene's germline CDR1 is LNHDA and CDR2 SQIVND (reference sequence). CDR3 DNA: TGTGCCAGTAGTATTGAGGACGGCCAGCCGAATCAGCCCCAGCATTTT. This gives the protein CASSIEDGQPNQPQHF.

This clonotype was recorded at least ten times. The chain couples TRBV5-1 to TRBJ2-7; 9 nucleotides align to TRBD2. This CDR3 is 15 amino acids long. V gave up 2 bases and J gave up 2 bases; unmatched junction bases: 5. Looked up from germline, CDR1 is SGHRS and CDR2 is YFSETQ. The CDR3 protein is CASSFFGGRAYEQYF. The CDR3 DNA sequence: TGCGCCAGCAGCTTCTTCGGCGGGAGGGCCTACGAGCAGTACTTC.

Only a few counts were recorded for this clonotype. The rearrangement uses TRBV2 and TRBJ1-4, with a possible D match to TRBD1 (5 bases). The CDR3 runs to 16 residues. Per germline, CDR1 SNHLY and CDR2 FYNNEI. V lost 2 bases and J 5 bases, leaving 15 bases between the germline ends. The CDR3 nucleotides read TGTGCCAGCAGTGAAATTGGGGCAGGGTTGAATGAAAAACTGTTTTTT. Amino acids: CASSEIGAGLNEKLFF.

This clonotype appeared many times. The V call is TRBV12-3 or TRBV12-4, the J call TRBJ1-2; D gene ambiguous. This CDR3 is built from 16 residues. The V and J ends lost 1 base and 1 base respectively, with 13 bases between them. CDR3 in amino acids: CASSLVDMLGNYGYTF. The CDR3, as DNA: TGTGCCAGCAGTTTAGTCGACATGCTCGGTAACTATGGCTACACCTTC.

This clonotype was seen many times. The chain links TRBV7-9 to TRBJ2-1; D is tentatively TRBD1 or TRBD2 (5 bases each). Germline CDR1 and CDR2: SEHNR and FQNEAQ (reference sequence). Between the trimmed V and J ends, which lost 4 bases and 5 bases, there was a span of 12 bases. The CDR3 loop spans 14 amino acids. CDR3 nucleotides: TGTGCCAGCAGCTCTCGGGGACCCGACAATGAGCAGTTCTTC. This codes for CASSSRGPDNEQFF.